Shown below are 31 T cell receptor beta chains from a single sample sequenced in a study of identical twins. Each CDR3 protein is one row after TCRdb ran MiXCR on the 5' RACE reads. Counted here are approximately 550,000 distinct CDR3 sequences, approximately 20% occurring once; the ten biggest clones make up approximately 0.52%. This sample also appeared in a second study, on yellow fever vaccine responses in identical twins.

The sample taken for sequencing was CD4+ T cells sorted from blood. All receptors derive from a woman aged 18 to 35 in good health.

This chain links TRBV12-3 or TRBV12-4 with TRBJ2-1; maybe TRBD1 (6 bases). Trimming removed 6 bases from V and 1 base from J, with 13 bases in between. The CDR3 covers 15 residues. The CDR3, as DNA: TGTGCCAGCAGATGGACAGAACTATCCTACAATGAGCAGTTCTTC. Amino acid sequence: CASRWTELSYNEQFF.

This sequence joins TRBV9 and TRBJ2-5, with 10 bases matching TRBD2. This CDR3 contains 17 residues. Germline V CDR1 and CDR2: SGDLS, YYNGEE. After removal of 3 bases from V and 2 bases from J, the junction contained 10 bases not matched to a gene. CDR3 protein: CASSAMKSSGGQETQYF. CDR3 coding DNA: TGTGCCAGCAGCGCTATGAAGTCTAGCGGGGGACAAGAGACCCAGTACTTC.

This clonotype occurred a few times. The rearrangement uses TRBV6-6 and TRBJ2-1; 8 nucleotides agree with TRBD1. J gave up 14 bases and V 4 bases, and 10 bases lay outside the gene matches. This CDR3 has 13 residues. The germline CDR1 and CDR2 sequences are MNHNY and SVGAGI (reference sequence). The DNA of the CDR3 is TGTGCCAGCAGTTCCCCGGACAGGGTCGGGAAGTTCTTC. It encodes CASSSPDRVGKFF.

This clonotype has a handful of counts. This chain links TRBV20-1 with TRBJ2-5, with D possibly matching TRBD2 (5 bases). This CDR3 is built from 12 residues. The ends were cut back, 5 bases at V and 5 bases at J, with 12 bases in the middle. CDR1 DFQATT and CDR2 SNEGSKA come from the germline V gene (reference sequence). Here the CDR3 DNA reads TGCAGTGCTCGATCTCCGGGGGAGACCCAGTACTTC. Its translation: CSARSPGETQYF.

The sample holds a few counts of this clonotype. The chain couples TRBV15 to TRBJ2-7; the D is unclear. CDR3 length equals 13 residues. Germline CDR1 is LNHNV and CDR2 is YYDKDF (reference sequence). V lost 1 base and J 0 bases, leaving 4 bases between the germline ends. The CDR3 DNA sequence: TGTGCCACCAGCAGAGTCGCCTCCTACGAGCAGTACTTC. Encoded protein: CATSRVASYEQYF.

This clonotype was seen only a few times. The chain couples TRBV3-1 to TRBJ2-3; 12 bases align to TRBD2. This CDR3 is 18 amino acids long. Trimming took 8 bases from V and 3 from J; bases not matched to a gene: 15. The germline V gene encodes CDR1 LGHDT and CDR2 YNNKEL (reference sequence). CDR3 sequence: CASSRYATSGGNTDTQYF. The CDR3 DNA follows: TGTGCCAGCTCCCGATACGCGACTAGCGGGGGAAATACAGATACGCAGTATTTT.

The chain has TRBV12-3 or TRBV12-4 and TRBJ1-5; 7 nucleotides match TRBD1. The junction had 7 bases not matched to a gene; V was cut back by 5 bases and J by 12 bases. This CDR3 contains 12 residues. CDR3 sequence: CASSRQGWRQHF. In DNA, the CDR3 is TGTGCCAGCAGTCGACAGGGCTGGCGCCAGCATTTT.

The genes are TRBV20-1 and TRBJ2-3; possibly TRBD2 for D (6 bases). The length of the CDR3 is 15 residues. Trimming stripped 5 bases from V and 0 bases from J, with 15 bases between. CDR1 is DFQATT and CDR2 is SNEGSKA in the germline V gene (reference sequence). The CDR3 region has the DNA TGCAGTGCTGATAGAGCGGGCCGGAGCACAGATACGCAGTATTTT. This sequence encodes CSADRAGRSTDTQYF.

This CDR3 reads CAISGANLKQYF. The DNA for the CDR3 is TGTGCCATCAGTGGGGCAAACCTCAAGCAGTACTTC. V gene TRBV10-3 combines with J gene TRBJ2-7; D remains ambiguous. This CDR3 is 12 amino acids long. V lost 4 bases, J lost 8 bases, and 12 bases lay in between. The germline CDR1 and CDR2 sequences are ENHRY and SYGVKD.

The rearrangement uses TRBV7-2 and TRBJ2-1; 7 bases align to TRBD2. The length of the CDR3 is 17 residues. The germline gives CDR1 SGHTA, CDR2 FQGNSA. V shed 5 bases, J shed 4 bases, and the junction held 14 bases outside the gene matches. The CDR3, as DNA: TGTGCCAGCAGCCCCCAGCGGGGCAGCCTGGAATACAATGAGCAGTTCTTC. It encodes CASSPQRGSLEYNEQFF.

The chain couples TRBV24-1 to TRBJ2-5; TRBD2 matches 8 bases. V gave up 6 bases and J gave up 4 bases; unmatched junction bases: 12. There are 16 residues in the CDR3. The V gene's germline CDR1 is KGHDR and CDR2 SFDVKD. CDR3 bases: TGTGCCACCAGTCCAGGGCCGGGAGGGCCGGTAGAGACCCAGTACTTC. Protein product: CATSPGPGGPVETQYF.

This clonotype was found many times. The chain recombines TRBV18 with TRBJ2-1; 8 bases are a match to TRBD1. The trim removed 3 bases at V and 5 bases at J, leaving 6 bases unmatched. The CDR3 contains 15 residues. The germline V gene encodes CDR1 KGHSH and CDR2 LQKENI. For the CDR3, the DNA is TGTGCCAGCTCACCGGACAGGGCCTATCACAATGAGCAGTTCTTC. Translation: CASSPDRAYHNEQFF.

The chain joins TRBV3-1 to TRBJ2-3; 10 bases are shared with TRBD1. The germline V gene has CDR1 LGHDT and CDR2 YNNKEL (reference sequence). After removal of 0 bases from V and 5 bases from J, the junction contained 11 bases not matched to a gene. This CDR3 comprises 18 residues. The CDR3 coding sequence is TGTGCCAGCAGCCAAGAGAGCTGGGGGACAGGGGCTGGAGATACGCAGTATTTT. This gives the protein CASSQESWGTGAGDTQYF.

The chain uses TRBV5-1 and TRBJ2-7, with 8 bases fitting TRBD2. This CDR3 has 15 amino acids. Germline-derived CDR1 and CDR2 are SGHRS and YFSETQ. V gave up 1 base and J gave up 2 bases; unmatched junction bases: 5. The CDR3 bases are TGCGCCAGCAGCTTGTTAGGTAGCGGGGCCTACGAGCAGTACTTC. Translation: CASSLLGSGAYEQYF.

The table lists this clonotype with a few counts. V and J are TRBV6-5 and TRBJ1-1; D is perhaps TRBD1 (6 bases). The germline CDR1 and CDR2 sequences are MNHEY and SVGAGI. This CDR3 region has 14 residues. Trimming left V 2 bases short and J 8 bases short, with 15 bases between. CDR3: CASSYGPGTREAFF. In DNA form, the CDR3 reads TGTGCCAGCAGTTACGGCCCCGGGACACGGGAAGCTTTCTTT.

This clonotype was seen more than once but under ten times. This chain joins TRBV2 and TRBJ2-7; tentatively, D is TRBD1 or TRBD2 (5 bases each). Per the germline V gene, CDR1 is SNHLY and CDR2 is FYNNEI. Trimming took 6 bases from V and 7 from J, leaving 25 bases between them. The CDR3 has 16 amino acids. The CDR3 loop reads CASRGDGSPRNEEQYF. The CDR3 DNA reads TGTGCCAGCAGGGGGGACGGGTCCCCAAGAAATGAGGAGCAGTACTTC.

This clonotype was found a few times. The V and J genes are TRBV5-6 and TRBJ2-7; D is ambiguous. V was pared by 0 bases and J by 2 bases, with 12 bases between. From germline, CDR1 is SGHDT and CDR2 YYEEEE. CDR3 length: 15 amino acids. The CDR3 DNA sequence: TGTGCCAGCAGCTTGGGGCAGTGGACCCCCTACGAGCAGTACGTC. Translating gives CASSLGQWTPYEQYV.

This clonotype was counted a few times. The J gene is TRBJ2-5, the V gene TRBV5-1; 11 bases are a match to TRBD2. The germline V gene encodes CDR1 SGHRS and CDR2 YFSETQ. V trimming: 0 bases; J trimming: 4 bases; junction bases outside the gene matches: 8. CDR3 length: 17 amino acids. The CDR3 spells CASSLASTSGALETQYF. Here the CDR3 DNA reads TGCGCCAGCAGCTTGGCGTCGACTAGCGGGGCTCTAGAGACCCAGTACTTC.

This clonotype was detected only a few times. The chain links TRBV6-2 or TRBV6-3 to TRBJ2-1, with 12 bases that match TRBD1. Germline V gene sequence: CDR1 MNHEY, CDR2 SVGEGT. The CDR3 is 16 amino acids. V was clipped by 8 bases and J by 2 bases; unmatched bases: 7. The CDR3 bases are TGTGCCAGCCGTAGTGGGACAGGGGGCCCCTACAATGAGCAGTTCTTC. Protein product: CASRSGTGGPYNEQFF.

This clonotype was observed a few times. This chain's CDR3 is CSVEIKNIQYF. The DNA of the CDR3 is TGCAGCGTGGAAATTAAAAACATTCAGTACTTC. The rearrangement uses TRBV29-1 and TRBJ2-4; D is unresolved. V lost 6 bases to trimming and J lost 4 bases, with 7 bases between them. CDR3 length: 11 amino acids. Germline V gene lookup returns CDR1 SQVTM and CDR2 ANQGSEA. Drawing the rest from reference TRBV29-1 and TRBJ2-4, the complete variable domain is SAVISQKPSRDICQRGTSLTIQCQVDSQVTMMFWYRQQPGQSLTLIATANQGSEATYESGFVIDKFPISRPNLTFSTLTVSNMSPEDSSIYLCSVEIKNIQYFGAGTRLSVL.

This chain connects TRBV2 to TRBJ2-4, with 8 bases fitting TRBD2. Looked up from germline, CDR1 is SNHLY and CDR2 is FYNNEI. The CDR3 is 15 amino acids. Trimming at V came to 6 bases and at J to 5 bases, leaving 9 bases not matched to a gene. CDR3 nucleotides: TGTGCCAGCAGCCCCCGGCTAGCGGGCGAAAACATTCAGTACTTC. Protein sequence: CASSPRLAGENIQYF.

The chain couples TRBV28 to TRBJ2-7; unclear D gene. V was cut by 8 bases and J by 0 bases, with 17 bases left in between. Germline assignment: CDR1 MDHEN and CDR2 SYDVKM. This CDR3 spans 15 amino acids. The CDR3 sequence is CASLVAGRSSYEQYF. CDR3 coding DNA: TGTGCCAGCCTTGTGGCAGGCCGAAGCTCCTACGAGCAGTACTTC.

The rearrangement joins TRBV29-1 to TRBJ2-7, with D maybe TRBD2 (6 bases). V was clipped by 7 bases and J by 4 bases, with 11 bases between them. Germline-derived CDR1 and CDR2 are SQVTM and ANQGSEA. CDR3 length: 11 residues. CDR3 region: CSAGEVYEQYF. CDR3 bases: TGCAGCGCGGGGGAAGTGTACGAGCAGTACTTC.

This clonotype has only a few counts. This sequence joins TRBV12-3 or TRBV12-4 and TRBJ1-1, with D perhaps TRBD1 (6 bases). The CDR3 contains 14 residues. The V end was cut by 7 bases, the J end by 1 base, with 13 bases between. In DNA form, the CDR3 reads TGTGCCAGCACCACGTGGGGGGCGAACACTGAAGCTTTCTTT. Its translation: CASTTWGANTEAFF.

This clonotype was detected a few times. This chain uses TRBV6-4 with TRBJ2-1, with TRBD2 matching over 10 bases. V lost 0 bases, J lost 2 bases, and 4 bases stayed unmatched. Germline V gene lookup returns CDR1 MRHNA and CDR2 SNTAGT. The CDR3 covers 17 residues. CDR3 protein: CASSDSLAGAPYNEQFF. The CDR3 DNA follows: TGTGCCAGCAGTGACTCCCTAGCGGGGGCCCCCTACAATGAGCAGTTCTTC.

In this sample, this clonotype turned up many times. The chain has TRBV5-1 and TRBJ2-1; D is possibly TRBD1 or TRBD2 (6 bases each). This CDR3 has 14 residues. Germline V gene lookup returns CDR1 SGHRS and CDR2 YFSETQ. Deletions cut 4 bases from V and 4 bases from J, with 12 bases between. CDR3 in amino acids: CASSTTRGYNEQFF. The CDR3 nucleotides read TGCGCCAGCAGCACGACTAGGGGGTACAATGAGCAGTTCTTC.

This clonotype has just a few counts. The chain carries TRBV5-6 and TRBJ2-2; D perhaps matches TRBD2 (6 bases). The CDR3 sequence is 16 residues long. Germline values: CDR1 SGHDT, CDR2 YYEEEE. The V end lost 6 bases, the J end lost 6 bases, and 21 bases lay between the germline ends. The CDR3 coding sequence is TGTGCCAGCACCCGGGCCGCGGGAAGCATCGCCGGGGAGCTGTTTTTT. Protein: CASTRAAGSIAGELFF.

The V gene is TRBV5-1, the J gene TRBJ2-1; no firm D call. Germline V gene lookup returns CDR1 SGHRS and CDR2 YFSETQ. Between the trimmed V and J ends, which lost 6 bases and 3 bases, there was a span of 10 bases. The CDR3 runs 13 residues. CDR3 protein: CASTNDNYNEQFF. The CDR3 DNA reads TGCGCCAGCACCAACGACAACTACAATGAGCAGTTCTTC.

Only a few counts were recorded for this clonotype. The chain couples TRBV20-1 to TRBJ2-1; the D gene is possibly TRBD2 (5 bases). This CDR3 contains 12 residues. With 5 bases removed from V and 10 bases from J, the gap between germline ends came to 15 bases. Germline V gives CDR1 DFQATT, CDR2 SNEGSKA (reference sequence). CDR3 loop: CSASIWGVEQFF. The CDR3 DNA reads TGCAGTGCTTCCATCTGGGGAGTCGAGCAGTTCTTC.

V is TRBV12-3 or TRBV12-4 and J is TRBJ1-5; no clear D gene. The CDR3 loop spans 14 amino acids. Trimming stripped 8 bases from V and 1 base from J, with 12 bases between. CDR3 protein: CASLLTGSNQPQHF. In nucleotides, the CDR3 is TGTGCCAGCTTACTTACGGGCAGCAATCAGCCCCAGCATTTT.

This clonotype has more than one count but fewer than ten. V usage is TRBV6-5 and J usage is TRBJ2-1; tentatively, D is TRBD2 (6 bases). V lost 2 bases and J lost 2, with 13 bases in between. The CDR3 extends over 16 amino acids. Germline-derived CDR1 and CDR2 are MNHEY and SVGAGI. The CDR3 nucleotides are TGTGCCAGCAGTTACGGGACTCCAGTCGCCTACAATGAGCAGTTCTTC. This codes for CASSYGTPVAYNEQFF.